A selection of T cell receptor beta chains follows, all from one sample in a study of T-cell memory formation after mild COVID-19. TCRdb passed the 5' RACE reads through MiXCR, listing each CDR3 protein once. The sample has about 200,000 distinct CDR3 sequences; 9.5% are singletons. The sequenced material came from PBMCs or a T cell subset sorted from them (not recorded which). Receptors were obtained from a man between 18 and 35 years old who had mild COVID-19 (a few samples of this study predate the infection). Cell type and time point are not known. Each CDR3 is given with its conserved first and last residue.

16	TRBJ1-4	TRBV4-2	CASSQDGSATNEKLFF
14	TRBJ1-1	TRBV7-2	CASSLRAQNTEAFF
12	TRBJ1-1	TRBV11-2	CASSLFGGTAFF
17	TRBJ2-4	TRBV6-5	CASSDPGQRGVKNIQYF
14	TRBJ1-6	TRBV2	CASSRMTKNSPLHF
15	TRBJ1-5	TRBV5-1	CASSWAGTENQPQHF
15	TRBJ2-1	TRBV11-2	CASSVRQGKYNEQFF
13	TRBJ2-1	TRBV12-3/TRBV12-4	CASNNPGAVEQFF
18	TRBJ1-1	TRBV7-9	CASSLVTGRRYGDTEAFF
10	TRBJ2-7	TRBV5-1	CASGVYEQYF
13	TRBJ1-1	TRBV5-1	CASSTGQGTEAFF
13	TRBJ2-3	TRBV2	CASMRASTDTQYF
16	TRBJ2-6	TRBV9	CASSVEGGSGANVLTF
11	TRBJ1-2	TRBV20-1	CSAGTGYGYTF
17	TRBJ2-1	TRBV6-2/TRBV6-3	CASSYTGGDIPRNEQFF
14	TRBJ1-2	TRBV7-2	CASSEGGSSYGYTF
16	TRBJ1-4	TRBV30	CAWSVKGLGRREKLFF